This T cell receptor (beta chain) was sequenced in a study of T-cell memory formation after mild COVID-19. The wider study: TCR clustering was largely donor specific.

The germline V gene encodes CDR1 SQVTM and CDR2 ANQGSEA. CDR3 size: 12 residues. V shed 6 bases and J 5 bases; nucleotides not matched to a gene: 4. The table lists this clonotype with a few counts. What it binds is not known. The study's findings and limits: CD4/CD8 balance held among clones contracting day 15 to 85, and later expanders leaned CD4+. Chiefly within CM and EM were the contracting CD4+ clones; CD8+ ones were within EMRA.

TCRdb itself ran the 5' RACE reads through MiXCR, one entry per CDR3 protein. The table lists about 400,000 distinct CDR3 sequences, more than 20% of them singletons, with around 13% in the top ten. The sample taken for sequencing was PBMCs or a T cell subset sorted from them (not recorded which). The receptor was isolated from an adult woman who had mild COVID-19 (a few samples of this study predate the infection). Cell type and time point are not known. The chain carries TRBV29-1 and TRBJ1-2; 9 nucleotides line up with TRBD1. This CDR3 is CSVGTGWYGYTF. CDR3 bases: TGCAGCGTCGGGACAGGGTGGTATGGCTACACCTTC. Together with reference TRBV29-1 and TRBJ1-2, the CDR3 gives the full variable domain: SAVISQKPSRDICQRGTSLTIQCQVDSQVTMMFWYRQQPGQSLTLIATANQGSEATYESGFVIDKFPISRPNLTFSTLTVSNMSPEDSSIYLCSVGTGWYGYTFGSGTRLTVV.